Below, 27 T cell receptor beta chains from the same sample are listed, as sequenced in a study of T-cell reconstitution after alpha-beta-depleted transplantation in children. It was with unique molecular identifiers that the TCRbeta library was prepared. TCRdb re-called the PCR reads through MiXCR, storing one row per CDR3 protein. The sample carries 600,000 to 700,000 distinct CDR3 sequences, around 16% recorded once. The specimen was PBMCs from the stem cell graft donor, collected from the stem cell graft. All receptors derive from a human donor who donated a stem cell graft to a child with acute myeloid leukemia.

The chain has TRBV5-6 and TRBJ1-2; 8 bases line up with TRBD1. Germline CDR1 SGHDT, CDR2 YYEEEE. After removal of 3 bases from V and 6 bases from J, the junction contained 7 bases not matched to a gene. CDR3 length: 14 amino acids. The CDR3 loop reads CASSSSVTGDGYTF. The CDR3 DNA is TGTGCCAGCAGCTCCTCCGTGACAGGGGATGGCTACACCTTC.

This clonotype was seen many times. This chain links TRBV27 with TRBJ1-5; D unclear. The V gene's germline CDR1 is MNHEY and CDR2 SMNVEV (reference sequence). Trimming left V 0 bases short and J 1 base short, with 7 bases between. The CDR3 runs to 15 residues. CDR3 sequence reads: CASSLSWESNQPQHF. Written as DNA, the CDR3 is TGTGCCAGCAGTTTATCGTGGGAGAGCAATCAGCCCCAGCATTTT.

This clonotype appeared many times. Here the CDR3 DNA reads TGTGCCACCAGCAGAGATCCGTCAGGGAGTAGCAATCAGCCCCAGCATTTT. Translated: CATSRDPSGSSNQPQHF. The chain is built from TRBV15 and TRBJ1-5; a possible D gene is TRBD1 (5 bases). The germline CDR1 and CDR2 sequences are LNHNV and YYDKDF (reference sequence). CDR3 length equals 17 residues. The V end lost 0 bases, the J end lost 0 bases, and 12 bases lay between the germline ends.

There are many counts of this clonotype. The chain employs TRBV5-5 and TRBJ2-7; D is possibly TRBD1 or TRBD2 (6 bases each). The germline CDR1 and CDR2 sequences are SGHKS and YYEKEE (reference sequence). The CDR3 consists of 15 residues. With 0 bases removed from V and 0 bases from J, the gap between germline ends came to 10 bases. The CDR3 DNA sequence: TGTGCCAGCAGCTTGGGGGGGGACATCTCCTACGAGCAGTACGTC. It specifies CASSLGGDISYEQYV.

This clonotype was detected many times. The chain is built from TRBV5-1 and TRBJ1-6; D not certain. The V end lost 0 bases, the J end lost 8 bases, and 15 bases lay between the germline ends. The germline V gene has CDR1 SGHRS and CDR2 YFSETQ. This CDR3 has 16 residues. The CDR3 here is CASSLALTADHSPLHF. The CDR3 DNA reads TGCGCCAGCAGCTTGGCTCTAACAGCCGATCATTCACCCCTCCACTTT. The variable domain in full, with the rest retrieved from reference TRBV5-1 and TRBJ1-6, is KAGVTQTPRYLIKTRGQQVTLSCSPISGHRSVSWYQQTPGQGLQFLFEYFSETQRNKGNFPGRFSGRQFSNSRSEMNVSTLELGDSALYLCASSLALTADHSPLHFGNGTRLTVT.

This clonotype showed up many times. The chain uses TRBV29-1 and TRBJ1-2; TRBD1 agrees at 7 bases. CDR1 is SQVTM, CDR2 ANQGSEA, per germline. V lost 4 bases to trimming and J lost 6 bases; unmatched junction nucleotides: 8. This CDR3 comprises 13 residues. Here the CDR3 reads CSVVPTGADGYTF. CDR3 nucleotide sequence: TGCAGCGTTGTCCCTACAGGGGCAGATGGCTACACCTTC.

This clonotype was found many times. The J gene is TRBJ1-1, the V gene TRBV20-1, with D unclear. V lost 5 bases and J lost 7, with 29 bases in between. The CDR3 extends over 17 amino acids. CDR1 is DFQATT, CDR2 SNEGSKA, per germline (reference sequence). CDR3 sequence (DNA): TGCAGTGCTCCAGCAGACAATTTTAATCCGAGGTTTGGTGAAGCTTTCTTT. Translating it yields CSAPADNFNPRFGEAFF.

This chain uses TRBV4-1 with TRBJ2-2, with unresolved D. Germline V gene data show CDR1 as MGHRA and CDR2 as YSYEKL. Trimming took off 4 bases at V and 5 bases at J, with 20 bases between the two ends. The CDR3 has 17 residues. CDR3 region: CASSLPSKDLRTGELFF. DNA of the CDR3: TGCGCCAGCAGCCTTCCAAGCAAAGACCTTCGAACCGGGGAGCTGTTTTTT.

Concerning this clonotype itself: A much larger clone differs by one base, so this may be a read error. The chain has TRBV20-1 and TRBJ2-5; D is uncertain. This CDR3 has 14 residues. V dropped 7 bases and J dropped 5 bases, with 20 bases sitting between them. Germline V gene lookup returns CDR1 DFQATT and CDR2 SNEGSKA (reference sequence). CDR3 protein: CSGQFDTTLETQYF. The CDR3 DNA sequence: TGCAGTGGACAATTTGATACCACGCTGGAGACCCAGTACTTC.

This clonotype was counted a few times. The chain uses TRBV20-1 and TRBJ2-1; 9 bases line up with TRBD1. CDR1 is DFQATT and CDR2 is SNEGSKA in the germline V gene (reference sequence). This CDR3 has 16 residues. V lost 3 bases to trimming and J lost 4 bases; unmatched junction nucleotides: 10. CDR3 loop: CSASPSGTGRYNEQFF. For the CDR3, the DNA is TGCAGTGCTAGCCCATCCGGGACAGGGCGTTACAATGAGCAGTTCTTC.

The rearrangement uses TRBV6-1 and TRBJ2-7, with TRBD1 identical over 9 bases. Germline lookup yields CDR1 MNHNS and CDR2 SASEGT. With V trimmed by 6 bases and J by 6 bases, 6 bases remained unmatched. The CDR3 is 13 amino acids. CDR3 protein: CASSSTGGCEQYF. The DNA for the CDR3 is TGTGCCAGCAGCTCCACAGGGGGCTGCGAGCAGTACTTC.

Ten or more counts support this clonotype. J is TRBJ1-3 and V is TRBV12-3 or TRBV12-4, with 7 positions matching TRBD1. The CDR3 runs to 15 residues. Trimming took 5 bases from V and 2 from J; bases not matched to a gene: 6. Here the CDR3 DNA reads TGTGCCAGCAGTGATCCAGGGGGAACTGGAAACACCATATATTTT. Amino acids: CASSDPGGTGNTIYF.

The sample holds a few counts of this clonotype. The chain couples TRBV6-1 to TRBJ2-7; 7 bases map to TRBD1. Looked up from germline, CDR1 is MNHNS and CDR2 is SASEGT. Trimming at V came to 6 bases and at J to 2 bases, leaving 4 bases not matched to a gene. The CDR3 sequence is 13 residues long. The CDR3 sequence: CASREQGTYEQYV. CDR3 nucleotides: TGTGCCAGCAGGGAACAGGGGACCTACGAGCAGTACGTC.

Comments on this clonotype: A much larger clone differs from this one at a single base, so this may be a read error. CDR3 DNA sequence: TGTGCCAGCAGCTTGGACGTCTACAGTGAGCAGTTCTTC. Translation: CASSLDVYSEQFF. V usage is TRBV5-5 and J usage is TRBJ2-1, with unresolved D. Germline values: CDR1 SGHKS, CDR2 YYEKEE (reference sequence). CDR3 length: 13 residues.

This clonotype was seen at least ten times. This chain connects TRBV10-2 to TRBJ2-7; 9 positions agree with TRBD1. Germline trimming cut 6 bases from V and 2 bases from J; bases unmatched to any gene: 5. This CDR3 contains 14 residues. The germline CDR1 and CDR2 sequences are WSHSY and SAAADI. CDR3 nucleotides: TGCGCCAGCAGCGAGAGGGACAGGGCCTACGAGCAGTACGTC. Amino acid sequence: CASSERDRAYEQYV.

This clonotype was counted ten times or more. This chain uses TRBV4-3 with TRBJ1-6; 7 bases match TRBD1. With V trimmed by 1 base and J by 19 bases, 10 bases remained unmatched. Germline CDR1 and CDR2: LGHNA and YSLEER. The CDR3 is 13 residues long. DNA for the CDR3: TGCGCCAGCAGCCAAGGGACAGGATACAAAATACACTTT. Amino acids: CASSQGTGYKIHF.

In its sample, this clonotype was seen many times. CDR3 in amino acids: CASTRAGQRLETQYF. In DNA, the CDR3 is TGTGCCAGCACCAGGGCGGGACAGCGGCTAGAGACCCAGTACTTC. The rearrangement joins TRBV27 to TRBJ2-5, with D tentatively TRBD1 (7 bases). V was cut by 7 bases and J by 4 bases, with 19 bases left in between. CDR1 and CDR2 (germline): MNHEY, SMNVEV (reference sequence). The length of the CDR3 is 15 residues.

This clonotype has at least ten counts. V usage is TRBV20-1 and J usage is TRBJ2-7, with a tentative D call TRBD2 (6 bases). The CDR3 spans 14 residues. CDR1 DFQATT and CDR2 SNEGSKA come from the germline V gene (reference sequence). Trimming cost V 1 base and J 2 bases, with 12 bases left between them. The CDR3 sequence: CSARGRGTPYEQYV. CDR3 in DNA: TGCAGTGCTAGAGGGAGGGGAACCCCCTACGAGCAGTACGTC.

This clonotype was observed at least ten times. The rearrangement joins TRBV20-1 to TRBJ2-5, with TRBD1 identical over 7 bases. Germline CDR1 DFQATT, CDR2 SNEGSKA (reference sequence). The length of the CDR3 is 14 residues. The V segment lost 8 bases and the J segment 0 bases; nucleotides outside the gene matches: 9. CDR3 DNA: TGCAGTCTACTCTCAACAGGGGACCAAGAGACCCAGTACTTC. Translation: CSLLSTGDQETQYF.

This clonotype turned up a few times. This sequence joins TRBV27 and TRBJ1-5, with D possibly TRBD1 on 5 matching bases. V shed 2 bases and J shed 7 bases, with 12 bases lying between them. This CDR3 region has 14 residues. Per the germline V gene, CDR1 is MNHEY and CDR2 is SMNVEV (reference sequence). The CDR3 sequence is CASSLRGERQPQHF. CDR3 nucleotide sequence: TGTGCCAGCAGTTTACGGGGGGAGAGGCAGCCCCAGCATTTT.

This clonotype occurred a few times. The chain uses TRBV4-1 and TRBJ1-1; the D gene is possibly TRBD1 (6 bases). The V gene lost 2 bases and the J gene lost 1 base, with 23 bases spanning the gap. CDR3 length: 19 residues. Germline V lookup: CDR1 MGHRA, CDR2 YSYEKL. The CDR3, as DNA: TGCGCCAGCAGCCAACTCCTCAAGGGGACACTCGACTCGAACACTGAAGCTTTCTTT. This encodes CASSQLLKGTLDSNTEAFF.

In its sample, this clonotype was seen many times. The chain joins TRBV24-1 to TRBJ2-1; tentatively, D is TRBD1 (5 bases). The CDR3 extends over 16 amino acids. V was trimmed by 4 bases and J by 0 bases, leaving 12 bases between them. Germline assignment: CDR1 KGHDR and CDR2 SFDVKD. The DNA of the CDR3 is TGTGCCACCAGTGACCCAGGGTCTTTCTCCTACAATGAGCAGTTCTTC. It encodes CATSDPGSFSYNEQFF.

This clonotype was observed many times. This chain links TRBV20-1 with TRBJ2-4; 12 positions agree with TRBD1. Germline V gene lookup returns CDR1 DFQATT and CDR2 SNEGSKA (reference sequence). This CDR3 is 14 amino acids long. Germline trimming cut 6 bases from V and 6 bases from J; bases unmatched to any gene: 6. CDR3 residues: CSAPRDRGRNIQYF. In DNA form, the CDR3 reads TGCAGTGCGCCTCGGGACAGGGGGCGAAACATTCAGTACTTC.

V gene TRBV5-1 combines with J gene TRBJ2-5; weak D call: TRBD1 (6 bases). From germline, CDR1 is SGHRS and CDR2 YFSETQ. V lost 0 bases and J lost 4, with 16 bases in between. The CDR3 runs 16 residues. CDR3 sequence reads: CASSLAQAGEGETQYF. Here the CDR3 DNA reads TGCGCCAGCAGCTTGGCGCAGGCAGGGGAAGGAGAGACCCAGTACTTC.

This clonotype appeared a few times. The chain recombines TRBV5-8 with TRBJ2-7; the D gene is possibly TRBD1 (6 bases). This CDR3 is 13 amino acids long. Trimming stripped 4 bases from V and 2 bases from J, with 10 bases between. Germline V lookup: CDR1 SGHTS, CDR2 YDEGEE. The CDR3 loop is CASSKTGPYEQYV. The CDR3 DNA sequence: TGTGCCAGCAGCAAGACAGGTCCCTACGAGCAGTACGTC.

This clonotype showed up just a few times. The rearrangement uses TRBV14 and TRBJ2-1, with D perhaps TRBD1 (6 bases). Germline loops: CDR1 SGHDN, CDR2 FVKESK. Deletions cut 4 bases from V and 7 bases from J, with 20 bases between. There are 16 residues in the CDR3. The CDR3 sequence: CASSLLQGELTNEQFF. The CDR3 coding sequence is TGTGCCAGCAGCCTCCTACAGGGAGAGTTGACGAATGAGCAGTTCTTC. Supplemented by reference TRBV14 and TRBJ2-1, the full variable domain reads EAGVTQFPSHSVIEKGQTVTLRCDPISGHDNLYWYRRVMGKEIKFLLHFVKESKQDESGMPNNRFLAERTGGTYSTLKVQPAELEDSGVYFCASSLLQGELTNEQFFGPGTRLTVL.

This clonotype was picked up many times. The chain has TRBV20-1 and TRBJ1-5; no clear D gene. This CDR3 is built from 17 residues. V was trimmed by 6 bases and J by 0 bases, leaving 21 bases between them. Per the germline V gene, CDR1 is DFQATT and CDR2 is SNEGSKA (reference sequence). The chain's CDR3 is CSATNSGRKNSNQPQHF. The CDR3 coding sequence is TGCAGTGCAACGAATTCTGGTAGGAAAAATAGCAATCAGCCCCAGCATTTT.